This T cell receptor (beta chain) originates from a study of beta chain features in type 1 diabetes (dated by TCRdb to 2016 to 2019). About the study as a whole: Mean age, gender distribution, total cell number and subset yield were not different between patients and healthy donors. Whereas all 28 donors provided naive and central memory subsets, regulatory and stem cell-like memory subsets were isolated from just 8 patients and roughly 8 healthy donors. The study compared the TCRB repertoires of sorted circulating CD4+ T cell subsets in recently diagnosed type 1 diabetes patients with those in matched healthy donors. A total of roughly 100 million sorted cells were examined across all samples, and a strong correlation was observed between cell number per subset and RNA yield. Broad study findings and their caveats: Naive, central memory and regulatory TCRB repertoires appeared to be more similar among patients than among healthy donors. Fewer insertions and more nucleotide deletions at VDJ recombination sites were observed in patients with type 1 diabetes, implying thymic rearrangement abnormalities. PCR might favor shorter templates, but patient and control samples were amplified and corrected together, so any skew would affect both groups equally. Because the HLA sub-analyses included only small numbers of individuals, any influence of HLA type on TCRB rearrangement was left unresolved. A moderate but significant shortening of TCRB CDR3 length was observed in type 1 diabetes patients in all four CD4+ subsets. Because cDNA rather than genomic DNA was sequenced, highly expressing activated cells could have been over-represented, although no difference in activation and CD3 levels was found between groups.

The High Capacity cDNA Reverse Transcription Kit was used to reverse transcribe all of the isolated RNA, meaning that expressed TCRB transcripts were what got sequenced. Deep immunoSEQ sequencing was applied to naive, central memory and regulatory T cell samples, giving an average of around 3.8 million total reads per sample. Sorted cells were lysed in RLT buffer and RNA was extracted with DNase-treated RNeasy Micro or Mini kits, depending on cell number. Each cell subset was processed separately to prevent cross-contamination, with patient and healthy donor samples processed together. TCRB sequences were amplified from cDNA with the immunoSEQ multiplex PCR, producing 87-bp fragments spanning the CDR3 region. Sequencing of the amplicons was done on the Illumina HiSeq platform. On the authors' methods: Synthetic template baselines were used to correct PCR bias computationally, reads within Hamming distance 2 were collapsed, and singletons that could not be merged were discarded. Reads were aligned against IMGT so that V, D and J genes, CDR3 length and insertions or deletions at six rearrangement sites could be assigned. Within each subset, clonotype counts were normalized to sorted cell number, after which true diversity and Gini coefficients were computed with the tcR R package. The overlap coefficient, calculated on TCRB nucleotide sequences, was used to quantify repertoire sharing. As a proxy for the pre-selection repertoire, out-of-frame TCRB sequences from naive cells were analyzed. The table was pulled from immuneACCESS by TCRdb, which kept in-frame rearrangements only. Such tables lose some clones; where checked, under half of the loss comes from unresolved V genes, and the rest has no known cause. Clone size and the V and J calls come from that table; the DNA yielded D and trimming. The sample profile shows 200,000 to 300,000 clones; roughly 22% of them were found once. The biggest ten clones account for 0.028% of the sample.

On this clone itself: The specificity of this receptor is unknown. The input lacks base qualities; no much larger clone sits a single base away.

Each donor gave one peripheral blood draw, averaging roughly 0.11 L, which was collected into heparinised tubes. Using a panel that included CD45RO, CCR7, CD25, CD127, CD95 and CD27, naive, central memory, regulatory and stem cell-like memory CD4+ T cells were sorted on a BD FACSAria II. Purity was above 95% for every sorted population. PBMCs were isolated immediately by Lymphoprep density gradient centrifugation and stained directly without culture. To minimize batch effects, samples were stained and sorted in pairs, one healthy donor with one patient per experiment. The CDR3 has 15 amino acids, counting the end cysteine and phenylalanine. Only the CDR3 region is kept as DNA, spanning 45 bases read in frame from base 1. The V end gives up 5 bases and the J end 4 bases, leaving 6 bases in the junction not matched to a gene. CDR1 MDHEN and CDR2 SYDVKM are derived from the germline V gene.

The specimen sequenced was naive CD4+ T cells from blood. The cell subset or site label, read with the paper, signifies: true naive CD4+ T cells. The sequence was obtained from a woman in her thirties or forties with type 1 diabetes. In this chain, TRBV28 is recombined with TRBJ2-1, with 9 junctional bases fitting TRBD1. The encoded CDR3 is CASSPSGQGYNEQFF. The DNA sequence is as follows: TGTGCCAGCAGTCCCTCGGGACAGGGTTACAATGAGCAGTTCTTC.